These T cell receptor beta chains were read from a single sample in a study of blood T cell repertoires in COVID-19. Only in-frame clones appear in the TCRdb table, and some are missing; sequencing was by immunoSEQ multiplex PCR. This table has about 33,000 clones, 80% to 90% appearing once. What was sequenced was peripheral blood. These receptor sequences come from a human donor in a cohort sampled during active COVID-19. Each CDR3 is given with its conserved first and last residue. D genes are given only for firm matches. The size of a clone is reported for some rows only, either as once, few or many, or as a class for expanded clones.

d_gene	v_gene	j_gene	abundance	CDR3aa	CDR3nt
TRBD2	TRBV6-2/TRBV6-3	TRBJ2-1	NA	CASSRALAGNNEQFF	TGTGCCAGCAGTCGCGCACTAGCGGGAAACAATGAGCAGTTCTTC
TRBD2	TRBV6-5	TRBJ2-1	few	CASSGTGTSEDEQFF	TGTGCCAGCAGCGGAACCGGGACTAGCGAGGATGAGCAGTTCTTC
TRBD1	TRBV14	TRBJ2-3	NA	CASSQTGPDTQYF	TGTGCCAGCAGCCAGACAGGGCCAGATACGCAGTATTTT
TRBD1	TRBV9	TRBJ2-2	NA	CASRPGAGGRAGELFF	TGTGCCAGCAGGCCCGGTGCAGGGGGCAGGGCCGGGGAGCTGTTTTTT
NA	TRBV11-3	TRBJ1-1	NA	CASSLRGMNTEAFF	TGTGCCAGCAGCTTAAGGGGGATGAACACTGAAGCTTTCTTT
TRBD1	TRBV5-4	TRBJ2-5	NA	CASSRDRGREETQYF	TGTGCCAGCAGCCGGGACAGGGGAAGGGAAGAGACCCAGTACTTC
NA	TRBV5-1	TRBJ2-5	NA	CASSIAAAQETQYF	TGCGCCAGCAGCATTGCGGCCGCACAAGAGACCCAGTACTTC
TRBD1	TRBV5-1	TRBJ1-5	NA	CASSLSPTGGANQPQHF	TGCGCCAGCAGCTTGTCCCCCACAGGGGGGGCCAATCAGCCCCAGCATTTT
NA	TRBV9	TRBJ2-1	NA	CASARGDEQFF	TGTGCCAGTGCCCGAGGTGATGAGCAGTTCTTC
TRBD2	TRBV19	TRBJ2-5	NA	CASSASSGGTVWTQYF	TGTGCCAGTAGTGCCTCTAGCGGGGGGACCGTGTGGACCCAGTACTTC
TRBD2	TRBV19	TRBJ2-3	NA	CATRDYTDTQYF	TGTGCCACCCGGGACTACACAGATACGCAGTATTTT
NA	TRBV27	TRBJ2-3	NA	CASSREPGGTDTQYF	TGTGCCAGCAGCCGGGAACCCGGGGGCACAGATACGCAGTATTTT
TRBD1	TRBV18	TRBJ2-5	NA	CASSPSGQGETQYF	TGTGCCAGCTCACCATCCGGACAGGGGGAGACCCAGTACTTC
NA	TRBV5-1	TRBJ2-7	NA	CASSLGGGRGNYEQYF	TGCGCCAGCAGCCTGGGCGGGGGCAGGGGCAACTACGAGCAGTACTTC
NA	TRBV7-3	TRBJ2-5	NA	CASSLSMFETQYF	TGTGCCAGCAGCTTATCCATGTTCGAGACCCAGTACTTC
NA	TRBV18	TRBJ2-2	NA	CASSPIRGGRNTGELFF	TGTGCCAGCTCCCCGATCAGGGGAGGGAGGAACACCGGGGAGCTGTTTTTT
TRBD2	TRBV5-1	TRBJ2-1	NA	CASSSGGDAYNEQFF	TGCGCCAGCAGCTCCGGGGGGGACGCCTACAATGAGCAGTTCTTC
TRBD1	TRBV19	TRBJ2-7	NA	CASSIPGQGSYEQYF	TGTGCCAGTAGTATCCCGGGACAGGGTTCCTACGAGCAGTACTTC
NA	TRBV28	TRBJ2-1	NA	CASSLGGGIYNEQFF	TGTGCCAGCAGTTTAGGTGGGGGGATCTACAATGAGCAGTTCTTC
TRBD2	TRBV7-8	TRBJ2-3	NA	CASSQTTSGRVPDTQYF	TGTGCCAGCAGCCAAACAACTAGCGGGAGGGTTCCAGATACGCAGTATTTT
TRBD1	TRBV6-5	TRBJ2-7	NA	CASPRDRGYEQYF	TGTGCCAGTCCCCGGGACAGGGGCTACGAGCAGTACTTC
NA	TRBV6-1	TRBJ1-6	few	CASSELGRASPLHF	TGTGCCAGCAGTGAGCTGGGGAGGGCTTCACCCCTCCACTTT
TRBD2	TRBV10-3	TRBJ2-1	NA	CAARTSGSGLDEQFF	TGTGCCGCAAGGACTAGCGGGAGTGGGCTCGATGAGCAGTTCTTC
TRBD2	TRBV14	TRBJ2-7	NA	CASRASGAYEQYF	TGTGCCAGCAGGGCAAGCGGGGCCTACGAGCAGTACTTC
NA	TRBV5-1	TRBJ1-1	NA	CASSLDTRNTEAFF	TGCGCCAGCAGCTTGGATACCAGGAACACTGAAGCTTTCTTT
TRBD1	TRBV11-3	TRBJ2-5	NA	CASSETTGGQETQYF	TGTGCCAGCAGCGAAACGACAGGGGGTCAAGAGACCCAGTACTTC
NA	TRBV9	TRBJ2-1	NA	CASSVTGEQNEQFF	TGTGCCAGCAGCGTAACGGGAGAGCAGAATGAGCAGTTCTTC
TRBD2	TRBV28	TRBJ2-1	NA	CASGAGTSVNEQFF	TGTGCCAGCGGGGCCGGGACTAGCGTCAATGAGCAGTTCTTC
TRBD2	TRBV24-1	TRBJ2-2	once	CATSETSGSNTGELFF	TGTGCCACCAGTGAAACTAGCGGGAGTAATACCGGGGAGCTGTTTTTT
NA	TRBV7-9	TRBJ1-4	NA	CASTPREDDKLFF	TGTGCCAGCACCCCTCGGGAGGATGACAAACTGTTTTTT
TRBD1	TRBV28	TRBJ1-4	NA	CASSSPTGVYETNEKLFF	TGTGCCAGCAGTTCACCGACAGGGGTTTATGAAACTAATGAAAAACTGTTTTTT
NA	TRBV11-3	TRBJ2-7	NA	CASSLEGHEQYF	TGTGCCAGCAGCTTAGAGGGCCACGAGCAGTACTTC
NA	TRBV18	TRBJ2-7	NA	CASSPTGFIYEQYF	TGTGCCAGCTCACCCACAGGGTTCATCTACGAGCAGTACTTC
NA	TRBV6-5	TRBJ2-7	NA	CAIRILAPSGYEQYF	TGTGCCATCCGGATTTTGGCACCCTCGGGCTACGAGCAGTACTTC
TRBD1	TRBV4-3	TRBJ2-7	NA	CASSRGQGAYEQYF	TGCGCCAGCAGCCGCGGACAGGGGGCCTACGAGCAGTACTTC
NA	TRBV11-2	TRBJ2-1	NA	CASSPPGAGAYNEQFF	TGTGCCAGCAGCCCCCCGGGGGCGGGAGCGTACAATGAGCAGTTCTTC
NA	TRBV5-1	TRBJ1-1	once	CASSLGPPQGAFF	TGCGCCAGCAGCTTGGGACCCCCGCAGGGAGCTTTCTTT
NA	TRBV27	TRBJ2-1	NA	CASSPELAPGNEQFF	TGTGCCAGCAGTCCAGAACTAGCCCCAGGGAATGAGCAGTTCTTC
NA	TRBV7-2	TRBJ2-5	NA	CASSLGTPWDQETQYF	TGTGCCAGCAGCTTAGGGACTCCGTGGGACCAAGAGACCCAGTACTTC
TRBD2	TRBV29-1	TRBJ2-2	NA	CSVPISLAMNTGELFF	TGCAGCGTCCCGATCTCACTAGCGATGAACACCGGGGAGCTGTTTTTT